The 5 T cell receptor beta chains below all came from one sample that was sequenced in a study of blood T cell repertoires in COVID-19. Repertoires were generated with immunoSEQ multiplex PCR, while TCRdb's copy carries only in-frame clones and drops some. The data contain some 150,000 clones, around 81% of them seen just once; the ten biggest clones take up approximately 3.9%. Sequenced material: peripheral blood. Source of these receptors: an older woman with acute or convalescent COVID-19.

The CDR3 coding sequence is TGCGCCAGCGCGGGGGGAGGGTCTGGGGCCAACGTCCTGACTTTC. Translating it yields CASAGGGSGANVLTF. The gene calls are TRBV4-1 and TRBJ2-6; TRBD2 aligns across 8 bases. Germline V gives CDR1 MGHRA, CDR2 YSYEKL. This CDR3 spans 15 amino acids. The J segment lost 1 base and the V segment lost 8 bases, leaving 4 bases of the junction unmatched.

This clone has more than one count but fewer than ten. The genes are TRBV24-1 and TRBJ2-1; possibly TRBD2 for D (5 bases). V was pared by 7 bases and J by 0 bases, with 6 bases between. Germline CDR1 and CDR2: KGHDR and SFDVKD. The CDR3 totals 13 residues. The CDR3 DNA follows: TGTGCCACCAGAAGCGGCTCCTACAATGAGCAGTTCTTC. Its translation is CATRSGSYNEQFF.

CDR3 residues: CASSTTGQAEAFF. In DNA, the CDR3 is TGTGCCAGTAGTACGACTGGACAGGCTGAAGCTTTCTTT. This sequence joins TRBV19 and TRBJ1-1, with 7 nucleotides matching TRBD1. The CDR3 consists of 13 residues. Losses at the gene ends were 4 bases for V and 6 bases for J; bases not matched to a gene: 5. The germline CDR1 and CDR2 sequences are LNHDA and SQIVND (reference sequence).

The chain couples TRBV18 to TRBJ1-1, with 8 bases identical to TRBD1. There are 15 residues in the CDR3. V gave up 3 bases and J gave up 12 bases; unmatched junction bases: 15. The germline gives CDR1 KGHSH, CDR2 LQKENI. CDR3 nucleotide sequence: TGTGCCAGCTCACCGGGATCCACACCGACAGGGGAAACTTTCTTT. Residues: CASSPGSTPTGETFF. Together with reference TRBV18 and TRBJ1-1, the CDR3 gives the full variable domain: NAGVMQNPRHLVRRRGQEARLRCSPMKGHSHVYWYRQLPEEGLKFMVYLQKENIIDESGMPKERFSAEFPKEGPSILRIQQVVRGDSAAYFCASSPGSTPTGETFFGQGTRLTVV.

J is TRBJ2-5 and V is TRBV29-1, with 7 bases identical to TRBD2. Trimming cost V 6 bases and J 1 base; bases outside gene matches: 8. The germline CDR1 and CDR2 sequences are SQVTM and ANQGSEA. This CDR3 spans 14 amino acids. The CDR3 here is CSVPRASGQETQYF. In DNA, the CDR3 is TGCAGCGTCCCCCGGGCTAGCGGCCAAGAGACCCAGTACTTC.